This note documents a single TCR beta chain sequence. Time point denoted: new active TB diagnosis, blood taken before or within 7 days of starting treatment. These data come from a study of T cells in tuberculosis. The wider study: Sequenced TCRs come from CD1B-GMM tetramer-binding T cells. In South Africa, adults with active tuberculosis were compared with IGRA-negative and latently infected IGRA-positive adolescents.

V lost 5 bases, J lost 4 bases, and 14 bases stayed unmatched. The germline V gene has CDR1 SGHTA and CDR2 FQGNSA. This CDR3 contains 17 residues. Here immunoSEQ multiplex PCR was the method, and the copy in TCRdb shows in-frame clones only, minus some. The sample lists around 33,000 clones; approximately 93% were seen once. The receptor was isolated from an adult with tuberculosis. The J gene is TRBJ2-1, the V gene TRBV7-2, with 7 bases aligning to TRBD1. This specimen consisted of PBMCs, obtained at tuberculosis diagnosis. The CDR3 region is CASSPTVQGQGYNEQFF. The CDR3 nucleotides read TGTGCCAGCAGCCCAACGGTACAGGGGCAAGGGTACAATGAGCAGTTCTTC.